This T cell receptor (beta chain) was recorded in a study of radiotherapy plus CTLA-4 blockade in lung cancer. About the research overall: With about a third of patients having disease control, objective responses were seen in approximately 18%.

Study conclusions and caveats: Tumor-origin TCR clones grew in blood after radiotherapy plus ipilimumab.

Alongside CTLA-4 blockade with ipilimumab, patients with chemo-refractory metastatic non-small-cell lung cancer received focal radiation. This clone has just a few counts. Antigen unknown. The data were produced by immunoSEQ multiplex PCR, yet TCRdb's version contains in-frame clones alone and is incomplete. The sample yields some 73,000 clones, less than 85% seen once. The sequenced sample was peripheral blood, obtained from a patient treated with radiotherapy plus ipilimumab. The TCR comes from a human donor with non-small cell lung cancer whose response to radiotherapy plus ipilimumab could not be evaluated.

The CDR3 loop is CASRKDRAPTNEKLFF. CDR3 DNA: TGTGCCAGCAGGAAGGACAGGGCCCCAACTAATGAAAAACTGTTTTTT. The rearrangement uses TRBV28 and TRBJ1-4, with 8 bases lining up with TRBD1. Germline V gene data show CDR1 as MDHEN and CDR2 as SYDVKM. The CDR3 contains 16 residues. Losses at the gene ends were 6 bases for V and 0 bases for J; bases not matched to a gene: 6.